Reported below is one T cell receptor (beta chain). As yet, its antigen is unknown. The PCR made use of 60 Vbeta and 13 Jbeta primers. Generated by immunoSEQ multiplex PCR, the TCRdb table keeps only in-frame clones and is missing some. The table records approximately 210,000 clones, less than 85% of them present only once. The data belong to a study of cytomegalovirus exposure and HLA in healthy donors. Study-wide background: Falling in the Caucasian-associated ancestry cluster were about 80% of a few hundred genotyped donors.

Findings and limits, study-wide: A later analysis linked a missense variant in DCLRE1C to the trimming of TCR beta V and J genes. Cytomegalovirus status was reportedly diagnosed by the classifier with high specificity and sensitivity. TRBV6-2, TRBV6-3 and other indistinguishable V segments were excluded.

The length of the CDR3 is 16 residues. CDR1 SGHDT and CDR2 YYEEEE come from the germline V gene. V was shortened by 4 bases and J by 2 bases, with 16 bases between the two germline ends. The clonotype originates from a girl between 10 and 17 years old in good health and CMV-seropositive. The material sequenced was PBMCs. The rearrangement links TRBV5-6 to TRBJ1-3, with a weak D call TRBD1 (5 bases). CDR3: CASSPPAQGAGNTIYF. The CDR3 bases are TGTGCCAGCAGCCCGCCAGCTCAGGGTGCTGGAAACACCATATATTTT.